Below are 20 T cell receptor beta chains sequenced from a single sample in a study of CD8 T cells in Susac syndrome. Random hexamers were used to reverse transcribe 0.5 to 1 ug of RNA. TCRdb reanalysed the immunoSEQ multiplex PCR reads using MiXCR and keeps one entry per CDR3 protein. The sample has about 110,000 distinct CDR3 sequences; roughly 94% are singletons. Sample: CD8+ T cells from PBMCs. The source is a human donor with Susac syndrome.

The rearrangement uses TRBV7-9 and TRBJ2-5; D gene uncertain. This CDR3 spans 12 amino acids. The V gene lost 5 bases and the J gene lost 5 bases, with 9 bases spanning the gap. In germline, CDR1 is SEHNR, CDR2 FQNEAQ (reference sequence). This CDR3 reads CASSQGVETQYF. The CDR3 coding sequence is TGTGCCAGCAGCCAAGGCGTGGAGACCCAGTACTTC.

The genes are TRBV19 and TRBJ2-1; D may be TRBD1 or TRBD2 (6 bases each). Between the trimmed V and J ends, which lost 8 bases and 4 bases, there was a span of 21 bases. This CDR3 region has 16 residues. The germline CDR1 and CDR2 sequences are LNHDA and SQIVND (reference sequence). CDR3 sequence: CASARRGTNYYNEQFF. Here the CDR3 DNA reads TGTGCCAGTGCAAGGAGGGGGACCAATTATTACAATGAGCAGTTCTTC.

The CDR3 nucleotides are TGTGCCAGCAGTTTTGGGACGGTAGTTTTGGCTGAAGCTTTCTTT. It encodes CASSFGTVVLAEAFF. V and J are TRBV12-3 or TRBV12-4 and TRBJ1-1; perhaps TRBD1 as D (5 bases). Trimming stripped 3 bases from V and 6 bases from J, with 17 bases between. The CDR3 has 15 amino acids.

The V gene is TRBV5-6, the J gene TRBJ1-2; TRBD1 aligns across 9 bases. The CDR3 runs to 15 residues. After removal of 5 bases from V and 6 bases from J, the junction contained 11 bases not matched to a gene. Germline CDR1 and CDR2: SGHDT and YYEEEE. The CDR3, as DNA: TGTGCCAGCAGTTGGGGGGACAGGGCCGTCGATGGCTACACCTTC. It translates to CASSWGDRAVDGYTF.

The chain recombines TRBV9 with TRBJ2-2; D unresolved. This CDR3 has 12 residues. The V end lost 5 bases, the J end lost 5 bases, and 7 bases lay between the germline ends. Germline V gene lookup returns CDR1 SGDLS and CDR2 YYNGEE. The CDR3 protein is CASRAGTGELFF. DNA of the CDR3: TGTGCCAGCAGAGCCGGGACCGGGGAGCTGTTTTTT.

The chain uses TRBV12-3 or TRBV12-4 and TRBJ1-1; a possible D gene is TRBD1 (5 bases). The germline V and J ends were trimmed by 5 bases and 6 bases, with 13 bases remaining between them. The CDR3 covers 13 residues. The CDR3 sequence: CASSPPDRAEAFF. The CDR3 coding sequence is TGTGCCAGCAGTCCCCCCGACAGAGCTGAAGCTTTCTTT.

The chain links TRBV3-1 to TRBJ1-2; 8 bases map to TRBD1. The CDR3 is made up of 16 amino acids. CDR1 is LGHDT and CDR2 is YNNKEL in the germline V gene (reference sequence). With V trimmed by 5 bases and J by 4 bases, 12 bases remained unmatched. The CDR3: CASSGPSGQAFYGYTF. CDR3 bases: TGTGCCAGCAGCGGACCGTCGGGACAGGCCTTCTATGGCTACACCTTC.

V is TRBV7-6 and J is TRBJ1-2, with 7 bases that match TRBD1. The CDR3 has 15 amino acids. Unmatched junction bases numbered 8, after V lost 5 bases and J lost 2 bases. Germline V gene sequence: CDR1 SGHVS, CDR2 FNYEAQ. CDR3 coding DNA: TGTGCCAGCAGCCTAGACCCGACAGGGAACTATGGCTACACCTTC. It encodes CASSLDPTGNYGYTF.

The chain couples TRBV7-2 to TRBJ1-2, with D tentatively TRBD1 (5 bases). The CDR3 spans 14 residues. Deletions cut 4 bases from V and 4 bases from J, with 13 bases between. In germline, CDR1 is SGHTA, CDR2 FQGNSA. As DNA, the CDR3 is TGTGCCAGCAGCTCCCGGGACGCAGCCTATGGCTACACCTTC. Its translation is CASSSRDAAYGYTF. Based on the CDR3 plus reference TRBV7-2 and TRBJ1-2, the full variable domain is GAGVSQSPSNKVTEKGKDVELRCDPISGHTALYWYRQSLGQGLEFLIYFQGNSAPDKSGLPSDRFSAERTGGSVSTLTIQRTQQEDSAVYLCASSSRDAAYGYTFGSGTRLTVV.

This chain joins TRBV2 and TRBJ2-7; the match to TRBD1 covers 9 bases. V gave up 8 bases and J gave up 0 bases; unmatched junction bases: 2. The CDR3 sequence is 13 residues long. Germline V gives CDR1 SNHLY, CDR2 FYNNEI. The CDR3: CASGGQGSYEQYF. CDR3 sequence (DNA): TGTGCCAGCGGGGGACAGGGCTCCTACGAGCAGTACTTC.

This sequence joins TRBV12-5 and TRBJ1-2, with TRBD1 as a possible D gene (6 bases). CDR1 is LGHNT and CDR2 is FRNRAP in the germline V gene. The CDR3 consists of 12 residues. V lost 3 bases and J lost 8, with 10 bases in between. Here the CDR3 reads CASGLGGGGYTF. CDR3 coding DNA: TGTGCTAGTGGTTTAGGGGGAGGCGGCTACACCTTC.

The chain combines TRBV7-3 with TRBJ2-1, with 9 nucleotides matching TRBD2. Germline V lookup: CDR1 SGHTA, CDR2 FQGTGA. V shed 4 bases and J 8 bases; nucleotides not matched to a gene: 9. This CDR3 is built from 15 residues. The CDR3 sequence: CASSSPLAGEYEQFF. The CDR3 nucleotides are TGTGCCAGCAGCTCCCCCTTAGCGGGGGAGTATGAGCAGTTCTTC.

V gene TRBV20-1 combines with J gene TRBJ2-3; TRBD2 aligns across 7 bases. Germline V lookup: CDR1 DFQATT, CDR2 SNEGSKA (reference sequence). The CDR3 extends over 14 amino acids. V was clipped by 6 bases and J by 10 bases; unmatched bases: 16. The CDR3 loop reads CSAPYDAHRGAQYF. The CDR3, as DNA: TGCAGTGCCCCATACGACGCGCACCGGGGGGCGCAGTATTTT.

The chain employs TRBV29-1 and TRBJ2-7, with TRBD2 as a possible D gene (7 bases). The length of the CDR3 is 14 residues. CDR1 and CDR2 from the germline V gene are SQVTM and ANQGSEA. V shed 4 bases and J shed 0 bases, with 13 bases lying between them. CDR3 residues: CSVGGGANSYEQYF. Here the CDR3 DNA reads TGCAGCGTTGGGGGGGGCGCGAACTCCTACGAGCAGTACTTC.

This chain uses TRBV27 with TRBJ1-6; the D gene is possibly TRBD1 (5 bases). V gave up 7 bases and J gave up 5 bases, with 12 bases separating them. Germline values: CDR1 MNHEY, CDR2 SMNVEV (reference sequence). This CDR3 contains 14 residues. In DNA form, the CDR3 reads TGTGCCAGCACGATGGGGACGGATAATTCACCCCTCCACTTT. This translates into CASTMGTDNSPLHF.

The table lists this clonotype with a count of one. This chain uses TRBV6-2 or TRBV6-3 with TRBJ2-1; D not resolved. V lost 4 bases, J lost 8 bases, and 9 bases lay in between. CDR1 is MNHEY and CDR2 is SVGEGT in the germline V gene. The CDR3 is made up of 12 amino acids. CDR3 protein: CASSSLSYEQFF. The CDR3, as DNA: TGTGCCAGCAGTTCTCTAAGTTATGAGCAGTTCTTC.

This clonotype showed up just a few times. The chain carries TRBV12-3 or TRBV12-4 and TRBJ2-7; 7 bases line up with TRBD2. V shed 1 base, J shed 6 bases, and the junction held 3 bases outside the gene matches. This CDR3 is built from 13 residues. Written as DNA, the CDR3 is TGTGCCAGCAGTTTAGGGGGGGGGAGCGAGCAGTACTTC. Its translation is CASSLGGGSEQYF.

The chain joins TRBV5-4 to TRBJ1-5, with 7 bases matching TRBD1. Germline V CDR1 and CDR2: SGHNT, YYREEE (reference sequence). After removal of 2 bases from V and 8 bases from J, the junction contained 1 base not matched to a gene. CDR3 length equals 12 residues. The DNA for the CDR3 is TGTGCCAGCAGCTTTGGGACAGAGCCCCAGCATTTT. This sequence encodes CASSFGTEPQHF.

This clonotype came up once. The CDR3 nucleotides read TGTGCCAGCAGTCCCAACAGGGTAGATTCACCCCTCCACTTT. This sequence encodes CASSPNRVDSPLHF. J is TRBJ1-6 and V is TRBV12-3 or TRBV12-4, with D maybe TRBD1 (6 bases). The germline V and J ends were trimmed by 5 bases and 8 bases, with 13 bases remaining between them. The CDR3 length is 14 residues.

The chain employs TRBV7-9 and TRBJ2-4; D ambiguous. This CDR3 contains 12 residues. Germline lookup yields CDR1 SEHNR and CDR2 FQNEAQ (reference sequence). V gave up 6 bases and J gave up 15 bases, with 18 bases separating them. The CDR3 sequence is CASRLDQTTTYF. For the CDR3, the DNA is TGTGCCAGCAGGTTGGACCAGACAACTACGTACTTC.